The 5 T cell receptor beta chains given below trace back to one sample, sequenced in a study of blood T cell repertoires in COVID-19 (dated by TCRdb to the early 2020s). Library prep was done by the immunoSEQ multiplex PCR assay. TCRdb's version of the immuneACCESS table is confined to in-frame rearrangements and falls short of the full clone set. An unresolved V gene accounts for under half of the shortfall where checked; the remainder is of unknown origin. A total of approximately 63,000 clones appear in this sample, 79% of them only once. Together, the top ten hold 5.5% to 7% of the sample. Input material: peripheral blood. The receptors were sampled from a woman in her sixties or seventies with acute or convalescent COVID-19.

This chain links TRBV7-3 with TRBJ1-1; D unresolved. This CDR3 has 10 amino acids. Per germline, CDR1 SGHTA and CDR2 FQGTGA. V lost 10 bases to trimming and J lost 4 bases, with 7 bases between them. The CDR3 nucleotides read TGTGCCACCTCGGGCACTGAAGCTTTCTTT. It is translated as CATSGTEAFF.

This rearrangement joins TRBV3-1 (or the pseudogene TRBV3-2) to TRBJ2-1; D call uncertain. The V and J ends lost 0 bases and 2 bases respectively, with 8 bases between them. Germline CDR1 LGHDT, CDR2 YNNKEL (reference sequence). The CDR3 runs to 15 residues. CDR3 sequence reads: CASSQDLSAYNEQFF. The CDR3 DNA is TGTGCCAGCAGCCAAGATCTATCGGCCTACAATGAGCAGTTCTTC.

Only a few counts were recorded for this clone. Written as DNA, the CDR3 is TGTGCCAGCAGTACCGGACAGTCTAATTCACCCCTCCACTTT. Translated, it gives CASSTGQSNSPLHF. The rearrangement links TRBV6-5 to TRBJ1-6; weak D call: TRBD1 (6 bases). The CDR3 is made up of 14 amino acids. V was trimmed by 5 bases and J by 6 bases, leaving 11 bases between them. The germline gives CDR1 MNHEY, CDR2 SVGAGI.

This chain connects TRBV5-4 to TRBJ1-2; a weak D match, TRBD1 (6 bases). The CDR3 has 13 residues. Trimming took 4 bases from V and 5 from J, leaving 12 bases between them. CDR1 is SGHNT, CDR2 YYREEE, per germline (reference sequence). As DNA, the CDR3 is TGTGCCAGCAGCGTTGACAGGAGATATGGCTACACCTTC. Translated, it gives CASSVDRRYGYTF.

The chain employs TRBV9 and TRBJ2-1, with TRBD1 as a possible D gene (8 bases). The CDR3 contains 17 residues. V lost 4 bases and J lost 4, with 21 bases in between. Germline values: CDR1 SGDLS, CDR2 YYNGEE. This chain's CDR3 is CASSPRTGRGTYNEQFF. The CDR3 DNA reads TGTGCCAGCAGCCCGAGGACAGGGAGGGGAACGTACAATGAGCAGTTCTTC.